Each of the 7 T cell receptor beta chains below was sequenced from the same sample in a study of blood T cell repertoires in COVID-19. The method was immunoSEQ multiplex PCR; TCRdb's version includes in-frame clones alone and lacks a portion of them. The profile shows about 91,000 clones, about 86% of them singletons. Sequencing was carried out using peripheral blood. These receptors were collected from a woman aged 65 to 85 with acute or convalescent COVID-19.

This chain joins TRBV6-5 and TRBJ1-5; D gene unclear. The V gene's germline CDR1 is MNHEY and CDR2 SVGAGI. The V end was cut by 0 bases, the J end by 4 bases, with 10 bases between. The CDR3 extends over 15 amino acids. The CDR3 sequence: CASSYSVTGNQPQHF. The CDR3 coding sequence is TGTGCCAGCAGTTACTCGGTCACGGGGAATCAGCCCCAGCATTTT.

The V gene is TRBV28, the J gene TRBJ1-2; tentative D call: TRBD1 (5 bases). CDR1 and CDR2 (germline): MDHEN, SYDVKM. The CDR3 loop spans 12 amino acids. Trimming cost V 9 bases and J 8 bases, with 16 bases left between them. CDR3 nucleotide sequence: TGTGCCAGTTCCGGGGGGGTTGGCGGCTACACCTTC. This sequence encodes CASSGGVGGYTF.

This clone was observed a single time. V is TRBV3-1 (or the pseudogene TRBV3-2) and J is TRBJ1-3; maybe TRBD1 (5 bases). V lost 5 bases and J 4 bases, leaving 12 bases between the germline ends. The CDR3 has 14 amino acids. Germline values: CDR1 LGHDT, CDR2 YNNKEL (reference sequence). The CDR3 region is CASSANWGGNTIYF. The CDR3 DNA sequence: TGTGCCAGCAGCGCCAACTGGGGCGGAAACACCATATATTTT.

The chain links TRBV28 to TRBJ1-2, with D possibly matching TRBD1 (6 bases). Per the germline V gene, CDR1 is MDHEN and CDR2 is SYDVKM. This CDR3 contains 14 residues. The V gene lost 10 bases and the J gene lost 1 base, with 16 bases spanning the gap. CDR3 bases: TGTGCCACCCCTGTGAGCAGGGGTAACTATGGCTACACCTTC. It encodes CATPVSRGNYGYTF.

The chain carries TRBV9 and TRBJ2-2; no clear D gene. The CDR3 is made up of 15 amino acids. The V gene lost 0 bases and the J gene lost 0 bases, with 6 bases spanning the gap. Germline lookup yields CDR1 SGDLS and CDR2 YYNGEE. CDR3 DNA: TGTGCCAGCAGCGTAGCCGGTTCGAACACCGGGGAGCTGTTTTTT. This translates into CASSVAGSNTGELFF. Full variable domain (rest looked up from reference TRBV9 and TRBJ2-2): DSGVTQTPKHLITATGQRVTLRCSPRSGDLSVYWYQQSLDQGLQFLIQYYNGEERAKGNILERFSAQQFPDLHSELNLSSLELGDSALYFCASSVAGSNTGELFFGEGSRLTVL.

The table lists this clone with a count of one. V usage is TRBV3-1 (or the pseudogene TRBV3-2) and J usage is TRBJ2-1, with TRBD2 identical over 10 bases. This CDR3 region has 18 residues. CDR1 and CDR2 (germline): LGHDT, YNNKEL (reference sequence). V dropped 2 bases and J dropped 2; count of bases not matched to a gene: 9. CDR3 sequence reads: CASSQQNLAGAAYNEQFF. CDR3 in DNA: TGTGCCAGCAGCCAACAGAACCTAGCGGGAGCCGCCTACAATGAGCAGTTCTTC.

Only a few counts were recorded for this clone. The chain's CDR3 is CASSLDAGGPGFF. The CDR3 region has the DNA TGCGCCAGCAGCTTGGATGCGGGAGGGCCAGGATTCTTC. The chain has TRBV5-1 and TRBJ2-1; 9 bases align to TRBD2. This CDR3 contains 13 residues. The germline V gene encodes CDR1 SGHRS and CDR2 YFSETQ. Germline trimming cut 0 bases from V and 16 bases from J; bases unmatched to any gene: 8.